This is a list of T cell receptor beta chains from one sample in a study of cytomegalovirus exposure and HLA in healthy donors. The method was immunoSEQ multiplex PCR; TCRdb's version includes in-frame clones alone and lacks a portion of them. The sample has about 59,000 clones; about 90% are singletons. Sequenced: PBMCs. The receptors stem from a man aged 30 to 39 in good health and CMV-seropositive. Each CDR3 is given with its conserved first and last residue. A D gene is named only where the DNA matches it firmly. A clone size is listed for some rows: how often the clone was seen (once, few, many), or a class if it is expanded.

size | J | D | V | length | DNA | CDR3
NA | TRBJ2-3 | TRBD2 | TRBV5-4 | 16 | TGTGCCAGCAGCAGGGGGACTAGCGGGAGCACAGATACGCAGTATTTT | CASSRGTSGSTDTQYF
once | TRBJ2-2 | TRBD1 | TRBV5-1 | 16 | TGCGCCAGCAGGTCTACCGGGACAGGGGTCACCGGGGAGCTGTTTTTT | CASRSTGTGVTGELFF
NA | TRBJ2-3 | TRBD1 | TRBV4-3 | 20 | TGCGCCAGCAGCCAAGAGTCGGCAGGGGAGGGGACAGGGCTGTGGGATACGCAGTATTTT | CASSQESAGEGTGLWDTQYF
NA | TRBJ2-7 | TRBD1 | TRBV10-1 | 14 | TGCGCCAGCAGTGAGTCAGGGACAGGCTACGAGCAGTACTTC | CASSESGTGYEQYF
NA | TRBJ2-7 | TRBD2 | TRBV5-6 | 14 | TGTGCCAGCAAGCGGCTAGCGGGGTCCTACGAGCAGTACTTC | CASKRLAGSYEQYF
NA | TRBJ2-7 | NA | TRBV7-8 | 15 | TGTGCCAGCAGCCCAGAAAGGGAGAGTACCCACGAGCAGTACTTC | CASSPERESTHEQYF
once | TRBJ2-3 | TRBD1 | TRBV5-6 | 17 | TGTGCCAGCAGCTTGCCCGGGACAGGGGTGAGCACAGATACGCAGTATTTT | CASSLPGTGVSTDTQYF
NA | TRBJ2-2 | NA | TRBV5-4 | 15 | TGTGCCAGCAGCTTGGCAGGGGCAGGTACCGGGGAGCTGTTTTTT | CASSLAGAGTGELFF
NA | TRBJ2-2 | TRBD1 | TRBV30 | 16 | TGTGTACTGGGGGACAGTCAAAGTATTAACACCGGGGAGCTGTTTTTT | CVLGDSQSINTGELFF
once | TRBJ2-7 | NA | TRBV7-2 | 15 | TGTGCCAGCAGCTTAGGGAGCGGTTCGGGGGACGAGCAGTACTTC | CASSLGSGSGDEQYF
NA | TRBJ2-3 | TRBD1 | TRBV7-9 | 17 | TGTGCCAGCAGCGGCAGGGGGCCTCTCCCTAGCACAGATACGCAGTATTTT | CASSGRGPLPSTDTQYF
NA | TRBJ2-4 | NA | TRBV30 | 12 | TGTGCCTGGAGTTCGGGGAGAAACATTCAGTACTTC | CAWSSGRNIQYF
NA | TRBJ2-2 | TRBD2 | TRBV15 | 15 | TGTGCCACCAGCAGAGGGAGTACTAGCGTCGGGGAGCTGTTTTTT | CATSRGSTSVGELFF
NA | TRBJ2-1 | TRBD2 | TRBV11-3 | 16 | TGTGCCAGCAGCTTAGACCGGACTAGCGTTTACAATGAGCAGTTCTTC | CASSLDRTSVYNEQFF
NA | TRBJ2-3 | TRBD2 | TRBV27 | 14 | TGTGCCAGCGGACGGGGACTAACCACAGATACGCAGTATTTT | CASGRGLTTDTQYF
NA | TRBJ2-1 | TRBD2 | TRBV28 | 16 | TGTGCCAGCAGTAGCCCGGGACTAGCGGGGCTCAATGAGCAGTTCTTC | CASSSPGLAGLNEQFF
NA | TRBJ1-1 | NA | TRBV12-5 | 13 | TGTGCTAGTGGTTTGGTGAAGGGGACTGAAGCTTTCTTT | CASGLVKGTEAFF
NA | TRBJ1-2 | TRBD1 | TRBV29-1 | 13 | TGCAGCGTTGACTACAGGGGAGAGAATGGCTACACCTTC | CSVDYRGENGYTF
NA | TRBJ2-3 | NA | TRBV4-3 | 13 | TGCGCCAGCAGCCAAGTTAGCAGAGATACGCAGTATTTT | CASSQVSRDTQYF